This T cell receptor beta chain comes out of a study of control samples from healthy donors and cancer patients (TCRdb year 2020). The germline ends are 8 bases apart after V is trimmed by 1 base and J by 7 bases. Looking up the germline V gene (reference sequence) yields CDR1 SGHAT and CDR2 FQDESV. The CDR3 holds 13 amino acids from the cysteine to the phenylalanine. The read is trimmed to its CDR3 DNA, 39 bases read in frame from base 1. Receptor libraries were prepared by the immunoSEQ multiplex PCR assay. TCRdb limited this immuneACCESS table to in-frame rearrangements with V and J called. A share of clones is missing; checked studies link under half to unresolved V genes, and the rest is unexplained. The sample profile shows 20,000 to 30,000 clones; roughly 93% of them were found once. The ten largest clones represent under 15% of the sample. In regard to this clone: Its antigen is still unknown. The record has no base qualities; no much larger clone is one base away.

The V and J segments used are TRBV11-1 and TRBJ1-5; the D gene identity is not certain. This receptor was taken from a man aged 45-65 years with lung cancer. The sequenced sample was PBMCs. The CDR3 reads CASSLGAGQPQHF. The sequenced DNA is TGTGCCAGCAGCTTAGGGGCCGGGCAGCCCCAGCATTTT.